The 19 T cell receptor beta chains given below trace back to one sample, sequenced in a study of beta chain features in type 1 diabetes. No antigen has been assigned to these receptors. Every bit of the isolated RNA underwent reverse transcription, so sequencing read expressed TCRB transcripts. Method: immunoSEQ multiplex PCR; TCRdb's copy keeps in-frame clones and lacks some. Among 550,000 to 850,000 clones listed, roughly 13% were seen once. Whole-study results and caveats: In all four CD4+ subsets, TCRB CDR3 length was significantly, moderately reduced in type 1 diabetes.

The sample was naive CD4+ T cells from blood. These receptor sequences come from a man younger than 30 with type 1 diabetes.

The V gene is TRBV5-1, the J gene TRBJ2-1, with D maybe TRBD2 (6 bases). CDR1 and CDR2 (germline): SGHRS, YFSETQ. This CDR3 is built from 17 residues. With 0 bases removed from V and 3 bases from J, the gap between germline ends came to 16 bases. The CDR3 is CASSLAVGSGYYNEQFF. The CDR3 coding sequence is TGCGCCAGCAGCTTGGCGGTTGGTAGCGGCTACTACAATGAGCAGTTCTTC.

This clone was counted only a few times. This sequence joins TRBV6-6 and TRBJ1-6, with TRBD1 matching over 10 bases. J gave up 10 bases and V 7 bases, and 10 bases lay outside the gene matches. The length of the CDR3 is 15 residues. From germline, CDR1 is MNHNY and CDR2 SVGAGI (reference sequence). DNA of the CDR3: TGTGCCAGCACCCGACAGGGGGCGGGAGAATCACCCCTCCACTTT. Amino acid sequence: CASTRQGAGESPLHF.

The chain is built from TRBV30 and TRBJ1-2; D gene ambiguous. The V end was cut by 3 bases, the J end by 5 bases, with 13 bases between. CDR1 is GTSNPN and CDR2 is SVGIG in the germline V gene (reference sequence). CDR3 size: 13 residues. CDR3 nucleotides: TGTGCCTGGAGGCCCCAGGTGAAGTATGGCTACACCTTC. Its protein is CAWRPQVKYGYTF.

In its sample, this clone was seen a few times. The CDR3 coding sequence is TGCGCCAGCAGCCAACAACCCTCAGGGAAGGCCGGTCAGCCCCAGCATTTT. Translation gives CASSQQPSGKAGQPQHF. This rearrangement joins TRBV4-1 to TRBJ1-5, with TRBD1 as a possible D gene (5 bases). This CDR3 has 17 residues. Trimming pared 2 bases from V and 6 bases from J, leaving 20 bases between. Germline loops: CDR1 MGHRA, CDR2 YSYEKL.

The chain recombines TRBV30 with TRBJ1-1; the D gene is possibly TRBD1 (5 bases). The CDR3 sequence is 13 residues long. The ends were cut back, 2 bases at V and 1 base at J, with 8 bases in the middle. The germline V gene encodes CDR1 GTSNPN and CDR2 SVGIG (reference sequence). The chain's CDR3 is CAWSRRENTEAFF. The CDR3 coding sequence is TGTGCCTGGAGTCGCAGGGAGAACACTGAAGCTTTCTTT.

The CDR3 region is CATSGQGAYEQYF. Here the CDR3 DNA reads TGTGCCACCTCCGGACAGGGCGCCTACGAGCAGTACTTC. The chain uses TRBV10-3 and TRBJ2-7; 8 bases align to TRBD1. J was trimmed by 2 bases and V by 10 bases; bases with no gene match: 7. The V gene's germline CDR1 is ENHRY and CDR2 SYGVKD. The CDR3 loop spans 13 amino acids.

There are a few counts of this clone. The rearrangement links TRBV5-6 to TRBJ2-5; maybe TRBD2 (5 bases). Trimming took off 4 bases at V and 4 bases at J, with 14 bases between the two ends. Germline values: CDR1 SGHDT, CDR2 YYEEEE. This CDR3 is built from 14 residues. The CDR3 coding sequence is TGTGCCAGCAGCCGTTCGGGCACTAGAGAGACCCAGTACTTC. Residues: CASSRSGTRETQYF.

This chain connects TRBV13 to TRBJ1-1; tentatively, D is TRBD1 (6 bases). This CDR3 spans 17 amino acids. V was clipped by 5 bases and J by 5 bases, with 24 bases between them. Germline V CDR1 and CDR2: PRHDT, FYEKMQ (reference sequence). For the CDR3, the DNA is TGTGCCAGCAGCGCGGAGACAGGTGTCAGAGGGCTAACTGAAGCTTTCTTT. As protein: CASSAETGVRGLTEAFF.

This clone occurred a few times. The V and J genes are TRBV27 and TRBJ2-6; possible D gene TRBD1, 6 bases. Trimming took 5 bases from V and 0 from J, leaving 14 bases between them. The germline V gene encodes CDR1 MNHEY and CDR2 SMNVEV (reference sequence). This CDR3 spans 17 amino acids. CDR3 protein: CASSRLTGPSGANVLTF. DNA for the CDR3: TGTGCCAGCAGTAGACTGACAGGCCCCTCTGGGGCCAACGTCCTGACTTTC.

This chain links TRBV7-2 with TRBJ2-3; D is ambiguous. Germline V gene sequence: CDR1 SGHTA, CDR2 FQGNSA. V dropped 1 base and J dropped 1 base, with 6 bases sitting between them. This CDR3 contains 14 residues. The chain's CDR3 is CASSLGFGTDTQYF. The CDR3 DNA reads as TGTGCCAGCAGCTTAGGTTTCGGCACAGATACGCAGTATTTT.

This clone was seen a few times. The V gene is TRBV29-1, the J gene TRBJ1-1; the D is unclear. This CDR3 contains 15 residues. V was pared by 3 bases and J by 10 bases, with 24 bases between. Germline V gene data show CDR1 as SQVTM and CDR2 as ANQGSEA. The CDR3 reads CSVDLRPGEQSPAFF. The DNA for the CDR3 is TGCAGCGTTGATTTGCGTCCGGGAGAACAGAGTCCAGCTTTCTTT.

The chain joins TRBV7-9 to TRBJ2-3; D is uncertain. The CDR3 runs 13 residues. V was trimmed by 3 bases and J by 4 bases, leaving 8 bases between them. Germline CDR1 reads SEHNR; CDR2 reads FQNEAQ (reference sequence). Here the CDR3 DNA reads TGTGCCAGCAGCTTTGCCCCTTCAGATACGCAGTATTTT. It encodes CASSFAPSDTQYF.

The rearrangement uses TRBV6-1 and TRBJ1-2, with 9 bases aligning to TRBD1. With 3 bases clipped from V and 6 bases from J, the junction kept 8 bases outside the gene matches. From germline, CDR1 is MNHNS and CDR2 SASEGT. CDR3 length equals 15 residues. The CDR3 spells CASSDGLQGAHGYTF. DNA of the CDR3: TGTGCCAGCAGTGATGGCTTACAGGGGGCGCATGGCTACACCTTC.

This clone was recorded a few times. This rearrangement joins TRBV7-2 to TRBJ1-6; 8 bases agree with TRBD1. Germline values: CDR1 SGHTA, CDR2 FQGNSA. The junction had 8 bases not matched to a gene; V was cut back by 5 bases and J by 5 bases. CDR3 length equals 16 residues. The CDR3 nucleotides are TGTGCCAGCAGCGTTGGACAGGGTGGGAATAATTCACCCCTCCACTTT. It specifies CASSVGQGGNNSPLHF. Filled out from reference TRBV7-2 and TRBJ1-6, the complete variable domain reads GAGVSQSPSNKVTEKGKDVELRCDPISGHTALYWYRQSLGQGLEFLIYFQGNSAPDKSGLPSDRFSAERTGGSVSTLTIQRTQQEDSAVYLCASSVGQGGNNSPLHFGNGTRLTVT.

The V gene is TRBV6-5, the J gene TRBJ2-7; weak D call: TRBD2 (5 bases). V dropped 0 bases and J dropped 2 bases, with 8 bases sitting between them. The CDR3 length is 14 residues. Germline V CDR1 and CDR2: MNHEY, SVGAGI. CDR3 residues: CASSYSDSTYEQYF. The CDR3, as DNA: TGTGCCAGCAGTTACTCGGACTCAACCTACGAGCAGTACTTC.

This clone showed up just a few times. CDR3 DNA: TGTGCCAGCAGTACAGGGAACACAGATACGCAGTATTTT. Its translation is CASSTGNTDTQYF. The V gene is TRBV6-5, the J gene TRBJ2-3, with a tentative D call TRBD1 (6 bases). The CDR3 has 13 residues. Trimming cost V 5 bases and J 2 bases, with 8 bases left between them. CDR1 MNHEY and CDR2 SVGAGI come from the germline V gene.

V gene TRBV18 combines with J gene TRBJ1-4; unclear D gene. V was trimmed by 3 bases and J by 5 bases, leaving 13 bases between them. The CDR3 is made up of 15 amino acids. Germline V gene lookup returns CDR1 KGHSH and CDR2 LQKENI. The CDR3: CASSPIQERNEKLFF. The CDR3 region has the DNA TGTGCCAGCTCACCGATCCAAGAGCGGAATGAAAAACTGTTTTTT.

This clone came up a few times. The V gene is TRBV30, the J gene TRBJ1-5; D may be TRBD1 (6 bases). This CDR3 has 13 amino acids. V was pared by 3 bases and J by 4 bases, with 10 bases between. Germline values: CDR1 GTSNPN, CDR2 SVGIG (reference sequence). Here the CDR3 reads CAWRDSLNQPQHF. CDR3 nucleotides: TGTGCCTGGAGGGACAGCTTAAATCAGCCCCAGCATTTT.

This clone was recorded a few times. V and J are TRBV5-4 and TRBJ1-4, with D possibly being TRBD1 (6 bases). The V end lost 1 base, the J end lost 2 bases, and 9 bases lay between the germline ends. Germline V gives CDR1 SGHNT, CDR2 YYREEE (reference sequence). The CDR3 totals 15 residues. In DNA form, the CDR3 reads TGTGCCAGCAGCTTGAACAGGGAGACTAATGAAAAACTGTTTTTT. It specifies CASSLNRETNEKLFF.